The 12 T cell receptor beta chains given below trace back to one sample, sequenced in a study of blood T cell repertoires in COVID-19. Produced via immunoSEQ multiplex PCR; TCRdb's table is partial and in-frame only. In the table there are about 75,000 clones, 79% of which are singletons. The sample taken for sequencing was peripheral blood. The origin of the receptors is a woman of 80 years or more with active or convalescent COVID-19.

The chain employs TRBV4-1 and TRBJ1-5; D is possibly TRBD1 (5 bases). Germline assignment: CDR1 MGHRA and CDR2 YSYEKL. The CDR3 is 16 amino acids. Between the trimmed V and J ends, which lost 0 bases and 1 base, there was a span of 10 bases. The CDR3 DNA sequence: TGCGCCAGCAGCCAAGAAGGGGCGCGGAGCAATCAGCCCCAGCATTTT. It specifies CASSQEGARSNQPQHF.

V is TRBV6-2 or TRBV6-3 and J is TRBJ2-1; 12 bases line up with TRBD2. Looked up from germline, CDR1 is MNHEY and CDR2 is SVGEGT. This CDR3 is built from 19 residues. Trimming took 5 bases from V and 2 from J; bases not matched to a gene: 13. In DNA, the CDR3 is TGTGCCAGCAGTGTAACTAGCGGGAGGTTCCTGATTCCCTACAATGAGCAGTTCTTC. Protein product: CASSVTSGRFLIPYNEQFF.

The gene calls are TRBV6-2 or TRBV6-3 and TRBJ2-5, with 10 bases aligning to TRBD2. The CDR3 length is 16 residues. V lost 5 bases, J lost 0 bases, and 6 bases stayed unmatched. In germline, CDR1 is MNHEY, CDR2 SVGEGT. CDR3 DNA: TGTGCCAGCAGTAGCGGGAGGGCCCCCTACCAAGAGACCCAGTACTTC. Encoded protein: CASSSGRAPYQETQYF.

The chain links TRBV7-2 to TRBJ1-5; D is perhaps TRBD1 (5 bases). CDR1 SGHTA and CDR2 FQGNSA come from the germline V gene. Trimming removed 1 base at V and 6 bases at J, with 13 bases between. The CDR3 covers 15 residues. CDR3 in amino acids: CASSLGAGVGQPQHF. DNA for the CDR3: TGTGCCAGCAGCTTAGGGGCGGGGGTTGGTCAGCCCCAGCATTTT.

This clone was seen more than once but under ten times. The genes are TRBV7-8 and TRBJ2-7; TRBD1 might be the D (6 bases). The germline gives CDR1 SGHVS, CDR2 FQNEAQ. V was shortened by 2 bases and J by 0 bases, with 23 bases between the two germline ends. This CDR3 has 19 residues. The CDR3 sequence is CASSLSSYSRGGSSYEQYF. DNA of the CDR3: TGTGCCAGCAGCTTATCCTCCTACTCCCGAGGGGGAAGCTCCTACGAGCAGTACTTC.

This chain connects TRBV11-2 to TRBJ2-3; tentatively, D is TRBD2 (6 bases). Germline V gene data show CDR1 as SGHAT and CDR2 as FQNNGV. The V end lost 0 bases, the J end lost 1 base, and 8 bases lay between the germline ends. CDR3 length: 15 amino acids. The CDR3 here is CASSLEGGGTDTQYF. The CDR3 coding sequence is TGTGCCAGCAGCTTAGAGGGGGGTGGCACAGATACGCAGTATTTT. Combining the CDR3 with reference TRBV11-2 and TRBJ2-3 gives the whole variable domain EAGVAQSPRYKIIEKRQSVAFWCNPISGHATLYWYQQILGQGPKLLIQFQNNGVVDDSQLPKDRFSAERLKGVDSTLKIQPAKLEDSAVYLCASSLEGGGTDTQYFGPGTRLTVL.

The chain carries TRBV19 and TRBJ1-1, with a weak D call TRBD1 (5 bases). CDR3 length: 15 amino acids. Germline V gene lookup returns CDR1 LNHDA and CDR2 SQIVND (reference sequence). The ends were cut back, 6 bases at V and 0 bases at J, with 14 bases in the middle. The chain's CDR3 is CASRDWGGMNTEAFF. Written as DNA, the CDR3 is TGTGCCAGTAGGGATTGGGGCGGGATGAACACTGAAGCTTTCTTT.

The chain is built from TRBV30 and TRBJ1-2; TRBD1 aligns across 9 bases. The CDR3 totals 13 residues. The J segment lost 7 bases and the V segment lost 1 base, leaving 4 bases of the junction unmatched. Germline CDR1 is GTSNPN and CDR2 is SVGIG (reference sequence). CDR3 sequence (DNA): TGTGCCTGGAGTGACAGGGGGCCTGGTGGCTACACCTTC. Translated: CAWSDRGPGGYTF. Using reference TRBV30 and TRBJ1-2 for the parts outside the CDR3, the full variable domain is SQTIHQWPATLVQPVGSPLSLECTVEGTSNPNLYWYRQAAGRGLQLLFYSVGIGQISSEVPQNLSASRPQDRQFILSSKKLLLSDSGFYLCAWSDRGPGGYTFGSGTRLTVV.

The chain has TRBV5-1 and TRBJ1-2; TRBD1 is a possible D gene (5 bases). This CDR3 has 15 amino acids. V lost 0 bases and J lost 3, with 12 bases in between. Germline V lookup: CDR1 SGHRS, CDR2 YFSETQ. In DNA form, the CDR3 reads TGCGCCAGCAGCTTGGACAGGCCGACCGACTATGGCTACACCTTC. Protein sequence: CASSLDRPTDYGYTF.

This clone was found a few times. The chain recombines TRBV27 with TRBJ2-1; TRBD2 aligns across 12 bases. Germline CDR1 is MNHEY and CDR2 is SMNVEV (reference sequence). CDR3 length: 20 amino acids. V trimming: 5 bases; J trimming: 6 bases; junction bases outside the gene matches: 20. CDR3 sequence reads: CASSIQPLAGGRLISNEQFF. CDR3 bases: TGTGCCAGCAGTATCCAGCCACTAGCGGGAGGTCGATTGATTAGCAATGAGCAGTTCTTC.

V is TRBV21-1 and J is TRBJ2-7; TRBD2, the table's D call, was not compared with the DNA. TRBV21-1 is reported as a pseudogene. There are 17 residues in the CDR3. CDR3 protein: CASSKGLAGLVSYEQYF. The CDR3 nucleotides read TGTGCCAGCAGCAAGGGACTAGCGGGATTAGTATCCTACGAGCAGTACTTC.

This chain connects TRBV10-1 to TRBJ1-1; 7 nucleotides match TRBD1. Per germline, CDR1 WNHNN and CDR2 SYGVQD (reference sequence). V shed 6 bases and J 1 base; nucleotides not matched to a gene: 8. The CDR3 is 15 amino acids. CDR3 bases: TGCGCCAGCAGAACGGACAGGTCGGCGAACACTGAAGCTTTCTTT. This sequence encodes CASRTDRSANTEAFF.